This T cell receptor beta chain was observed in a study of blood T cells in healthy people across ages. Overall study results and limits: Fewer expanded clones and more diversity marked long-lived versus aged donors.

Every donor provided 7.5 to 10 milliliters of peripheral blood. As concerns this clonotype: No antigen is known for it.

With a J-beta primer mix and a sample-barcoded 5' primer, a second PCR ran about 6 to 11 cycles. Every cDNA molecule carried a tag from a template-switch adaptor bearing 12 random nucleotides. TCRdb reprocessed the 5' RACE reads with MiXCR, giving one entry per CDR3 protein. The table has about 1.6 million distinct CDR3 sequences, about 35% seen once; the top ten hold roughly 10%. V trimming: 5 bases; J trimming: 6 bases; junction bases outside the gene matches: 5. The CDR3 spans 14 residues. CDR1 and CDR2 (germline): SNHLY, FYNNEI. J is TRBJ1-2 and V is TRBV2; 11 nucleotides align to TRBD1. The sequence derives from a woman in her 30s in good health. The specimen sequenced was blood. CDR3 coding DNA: TGTGCCAGCAGTTGGACAGGGGGCATTAATGGCTACACCTTC. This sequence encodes CASSWTGGINGYTF.